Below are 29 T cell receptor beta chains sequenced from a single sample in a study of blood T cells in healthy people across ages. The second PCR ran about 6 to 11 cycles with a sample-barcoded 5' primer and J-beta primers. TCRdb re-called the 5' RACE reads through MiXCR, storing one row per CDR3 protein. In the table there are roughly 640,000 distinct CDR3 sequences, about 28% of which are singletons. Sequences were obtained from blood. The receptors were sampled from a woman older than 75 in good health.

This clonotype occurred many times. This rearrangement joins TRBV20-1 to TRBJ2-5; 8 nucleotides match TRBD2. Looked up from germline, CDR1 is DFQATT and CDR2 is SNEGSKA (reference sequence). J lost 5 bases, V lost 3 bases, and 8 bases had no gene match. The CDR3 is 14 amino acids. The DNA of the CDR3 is TGCAGTGCTAGTGGGCGGGGGGCACGGGAGACCCAGTACTTC. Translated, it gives CSASGRGARETQYF.

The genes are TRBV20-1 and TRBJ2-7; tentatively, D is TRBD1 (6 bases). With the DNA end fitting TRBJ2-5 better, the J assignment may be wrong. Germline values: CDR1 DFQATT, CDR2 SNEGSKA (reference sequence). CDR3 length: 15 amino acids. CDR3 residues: CSARGGTPLGETQYF. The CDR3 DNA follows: TGCAGTGCTAGAGGAGGGACACCCTTGGGGGAGACCCAGTACTTC.

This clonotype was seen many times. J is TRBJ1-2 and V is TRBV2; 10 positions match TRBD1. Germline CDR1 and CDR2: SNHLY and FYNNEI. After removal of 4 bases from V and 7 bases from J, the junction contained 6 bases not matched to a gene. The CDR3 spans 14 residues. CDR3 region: CASSVGQGKGGYTF. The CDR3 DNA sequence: TGTGCCAGCAGTGTGGGACAGGGGAAGGGTGGCTACACCTTC. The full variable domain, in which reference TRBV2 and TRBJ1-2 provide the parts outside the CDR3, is EPEVTQTPSHQVTQMGQEVILRCVPISNHLYFYWYRQILGQKVEFLVSFYNNEISEKSEIFDDQFSVERPDGSNFTLKIRSTKLEDSAMYFCASSVGQGKGGYTFGSGTRLTVV.

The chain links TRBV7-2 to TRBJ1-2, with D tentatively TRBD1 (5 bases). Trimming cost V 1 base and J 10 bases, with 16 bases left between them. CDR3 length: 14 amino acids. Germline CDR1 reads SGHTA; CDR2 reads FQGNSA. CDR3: CASSLEASLGDYTF. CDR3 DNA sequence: TGTGCCAGCAGCTTAGAGGCGTCATTGGGGGACTACACCTTC.

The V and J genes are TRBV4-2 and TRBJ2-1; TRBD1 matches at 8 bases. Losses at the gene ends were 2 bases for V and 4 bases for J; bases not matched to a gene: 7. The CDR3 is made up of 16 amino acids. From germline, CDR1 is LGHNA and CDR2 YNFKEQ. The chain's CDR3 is CASSQQGQGGYNEQFF. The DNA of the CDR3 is TGTGCCAGCAGCCAACAAGGACAGGGCGGGTACAATGAGCAGTTCTTC.

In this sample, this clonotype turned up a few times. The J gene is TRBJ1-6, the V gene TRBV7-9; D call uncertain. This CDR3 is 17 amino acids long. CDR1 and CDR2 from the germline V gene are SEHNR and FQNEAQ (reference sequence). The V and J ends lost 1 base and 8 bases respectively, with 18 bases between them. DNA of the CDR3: TGTGCCAGCAGCTTAGTAGGAAGGGTGGGCCGGGATTCACCCCTCCACTTT. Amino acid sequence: CASSLVGRVGRDSPLHF.

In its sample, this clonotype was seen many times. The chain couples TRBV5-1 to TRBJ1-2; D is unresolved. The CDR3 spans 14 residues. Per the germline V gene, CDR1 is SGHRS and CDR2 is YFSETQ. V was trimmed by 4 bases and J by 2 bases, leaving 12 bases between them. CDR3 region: CASSQDTLNYGYTF. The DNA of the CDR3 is TGCGCCAGCAGCCAAGACACTCTCAACTATGGCTACACCTTC.

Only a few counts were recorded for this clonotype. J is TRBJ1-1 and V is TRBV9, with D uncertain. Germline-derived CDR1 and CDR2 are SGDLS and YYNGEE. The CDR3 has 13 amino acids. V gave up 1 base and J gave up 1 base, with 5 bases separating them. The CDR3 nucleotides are TGTGCCAGCAGCGTAAAGGGGAACACTGAAGCTTTCTTT. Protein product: CASSVKGNTEAFF.

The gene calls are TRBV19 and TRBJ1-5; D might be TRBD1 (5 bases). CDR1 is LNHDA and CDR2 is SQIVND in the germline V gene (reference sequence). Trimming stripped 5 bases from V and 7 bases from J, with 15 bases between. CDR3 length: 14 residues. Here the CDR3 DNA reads TGTGCCAGTAGTCCCCCGCAGGGCCGCCAGCCCCAGCATTTT. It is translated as CASSPPQGRQPQHF.

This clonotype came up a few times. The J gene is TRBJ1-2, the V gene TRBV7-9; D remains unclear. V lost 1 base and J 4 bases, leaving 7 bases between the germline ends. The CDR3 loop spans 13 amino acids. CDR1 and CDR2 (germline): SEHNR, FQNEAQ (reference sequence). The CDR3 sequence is CASSLGASYGYTF. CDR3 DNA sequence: TGTGCCAGCAGCTTAGGTGCCAGCTATGGCTACACCTTC.

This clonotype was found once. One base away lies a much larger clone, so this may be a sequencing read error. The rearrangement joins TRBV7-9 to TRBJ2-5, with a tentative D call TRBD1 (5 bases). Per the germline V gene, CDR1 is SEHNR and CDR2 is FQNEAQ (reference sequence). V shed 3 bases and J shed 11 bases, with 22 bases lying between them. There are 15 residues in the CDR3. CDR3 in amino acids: CASSLARVRDNEQYF. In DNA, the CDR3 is TGTGCCAGCAGCTTGGCCAGGGTAAGAGACAATGAGCAGTACTTC.

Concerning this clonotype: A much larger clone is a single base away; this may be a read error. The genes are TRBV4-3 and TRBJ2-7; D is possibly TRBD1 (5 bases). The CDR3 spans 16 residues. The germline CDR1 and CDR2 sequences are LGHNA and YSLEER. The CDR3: CPSSQDGPGKVYEQYF. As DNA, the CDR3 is TGCCCCAGCAGCCAAGACGGTCCAGGGAAGGTCTACGAGCAGTACTTC.

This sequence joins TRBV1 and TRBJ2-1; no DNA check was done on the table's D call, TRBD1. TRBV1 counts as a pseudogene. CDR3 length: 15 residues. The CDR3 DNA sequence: TGCACCACCTACTCTTCGAGGGGGACCTACAATGAGCAGTTCTTC. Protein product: CTTYSSRGTYNEQFF.

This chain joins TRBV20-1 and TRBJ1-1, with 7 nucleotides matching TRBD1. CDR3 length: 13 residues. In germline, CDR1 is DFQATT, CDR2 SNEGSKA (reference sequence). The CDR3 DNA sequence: TGCAGAACCGAATACAGGGGGAACACTGAAGCTTTCTTT. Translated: CRTEYRGNTEAFF.

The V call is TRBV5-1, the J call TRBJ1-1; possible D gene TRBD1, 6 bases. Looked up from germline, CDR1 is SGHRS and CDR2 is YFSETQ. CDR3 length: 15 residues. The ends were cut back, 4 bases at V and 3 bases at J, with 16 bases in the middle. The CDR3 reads CASSPRRGADTEAFF. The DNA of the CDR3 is TGCGCCAGCAGCCCCAGACGGGGGGCTGACACTGAAGCTTTCTTT.

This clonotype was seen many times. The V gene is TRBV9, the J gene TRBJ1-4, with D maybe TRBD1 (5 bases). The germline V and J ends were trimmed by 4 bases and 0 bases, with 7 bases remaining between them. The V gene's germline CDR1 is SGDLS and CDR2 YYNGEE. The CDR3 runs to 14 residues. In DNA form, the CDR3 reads TGTGCCAGCAGCCGGGACCCAACTAATGAAAAACTGTTTTTT. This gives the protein CASSRDPTNEKLFF.

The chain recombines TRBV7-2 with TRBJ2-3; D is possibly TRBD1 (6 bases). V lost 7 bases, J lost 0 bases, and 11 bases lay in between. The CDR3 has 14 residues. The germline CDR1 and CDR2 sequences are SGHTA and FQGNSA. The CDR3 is CASTLDRSTDTQYF. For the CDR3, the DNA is TGTGCCAGCACCCTGGACAGAAGCACAGATACGCAGTATTTT. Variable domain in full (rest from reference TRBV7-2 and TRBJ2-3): GAGVSQSPSNKVTEKGKDVELRCDPISGHTALYWYRQSLGQGLEFLIYFQGNSAPDKSGLPSDRFSAERTGGSVSTLTIQRTQQEDSAVYLCASTLDRSTDTQYFGPGTRLTVL.

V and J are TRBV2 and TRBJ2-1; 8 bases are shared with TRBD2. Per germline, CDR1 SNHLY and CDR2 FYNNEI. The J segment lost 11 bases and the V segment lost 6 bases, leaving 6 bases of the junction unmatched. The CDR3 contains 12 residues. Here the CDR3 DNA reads TGTGCCAGCAGGCCGGGACTAGGACAGCAGTTCTTC. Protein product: CASRPGLGQQFF.

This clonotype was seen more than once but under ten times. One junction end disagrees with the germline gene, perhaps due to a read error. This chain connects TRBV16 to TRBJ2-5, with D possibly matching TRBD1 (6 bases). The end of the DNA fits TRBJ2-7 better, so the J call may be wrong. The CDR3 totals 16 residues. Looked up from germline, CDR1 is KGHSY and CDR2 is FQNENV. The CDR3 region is CTSSQPPTGLSYEQYF. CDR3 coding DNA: TGTACCAGCAGCCAACCCCCGACAGGCCTTTCCTACGAGCAGTACTTC.

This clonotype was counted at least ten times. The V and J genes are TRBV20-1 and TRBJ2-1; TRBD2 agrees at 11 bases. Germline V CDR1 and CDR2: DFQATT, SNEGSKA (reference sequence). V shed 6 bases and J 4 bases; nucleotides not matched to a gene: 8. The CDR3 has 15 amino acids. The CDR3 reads CSAPVAGGFYNEQFF. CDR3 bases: TGCAGTGCCCCAGTAGCGGGGGGGTTTTACAATGAGCAGTTCTTC.

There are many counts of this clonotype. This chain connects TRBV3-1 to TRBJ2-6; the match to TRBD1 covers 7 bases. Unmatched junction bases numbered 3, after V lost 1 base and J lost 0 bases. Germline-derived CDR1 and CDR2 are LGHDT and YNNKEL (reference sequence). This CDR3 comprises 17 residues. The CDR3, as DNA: TGTGCCAGCAGCCAAGGGACAGGACCCTCTGGGGCCAACGTCCTGACTTTC. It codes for CASSQGTGPSGANVLTF.

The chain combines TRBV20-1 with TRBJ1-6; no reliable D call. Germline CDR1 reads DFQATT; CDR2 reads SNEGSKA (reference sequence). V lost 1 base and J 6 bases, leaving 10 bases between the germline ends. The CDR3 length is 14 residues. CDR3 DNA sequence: TGCAGTGCTAGAGTCGAAGCGTTTAATTCACCCCTCCACTTT. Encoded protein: CSARVEAFNSPLHF.

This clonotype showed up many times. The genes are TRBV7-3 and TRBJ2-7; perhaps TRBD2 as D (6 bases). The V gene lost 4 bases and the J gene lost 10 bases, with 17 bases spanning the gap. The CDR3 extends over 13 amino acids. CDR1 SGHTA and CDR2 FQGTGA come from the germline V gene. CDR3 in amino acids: CASSYRGWGTQYF. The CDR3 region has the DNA TGTGCCAGCAGCTATCGGGGGTGGGGAACCCAGTACTTC.

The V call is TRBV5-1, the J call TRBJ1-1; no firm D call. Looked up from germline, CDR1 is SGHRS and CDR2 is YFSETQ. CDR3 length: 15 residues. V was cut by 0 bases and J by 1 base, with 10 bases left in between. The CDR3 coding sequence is TGCGCCAGCAGCTTGGCCCATGGGCCGAACACTGAAGCTTTCTTT. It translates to CASSLAHGPNTEAFF.

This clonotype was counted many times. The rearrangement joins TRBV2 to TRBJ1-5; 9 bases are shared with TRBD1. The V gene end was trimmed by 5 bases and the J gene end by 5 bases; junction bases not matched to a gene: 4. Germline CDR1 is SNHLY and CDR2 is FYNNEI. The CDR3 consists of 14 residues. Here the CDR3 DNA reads TGTGCCAGCAGTCCTAGACAGGGGGATCAGCCCCAGCATTTT. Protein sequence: CASSPRQGDQPQHF.

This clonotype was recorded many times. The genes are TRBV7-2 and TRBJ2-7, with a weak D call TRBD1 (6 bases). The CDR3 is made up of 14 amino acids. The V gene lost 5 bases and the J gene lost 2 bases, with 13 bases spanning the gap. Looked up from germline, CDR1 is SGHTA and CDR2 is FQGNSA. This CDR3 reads CASSLDRLTYEQYF. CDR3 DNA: TGTGCCAGCAGCCTTGACAGGCTGACCTACGAGCAGTACTTC.

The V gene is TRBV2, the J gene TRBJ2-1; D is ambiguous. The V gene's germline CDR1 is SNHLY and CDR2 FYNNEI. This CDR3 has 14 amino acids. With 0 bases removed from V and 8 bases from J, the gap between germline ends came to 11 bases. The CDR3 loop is CASSEANRPDEQFF. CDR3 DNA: TGTGCCAGCAGTGAAGCTAATAGGCCCGATGAGCAGTTCTTC.

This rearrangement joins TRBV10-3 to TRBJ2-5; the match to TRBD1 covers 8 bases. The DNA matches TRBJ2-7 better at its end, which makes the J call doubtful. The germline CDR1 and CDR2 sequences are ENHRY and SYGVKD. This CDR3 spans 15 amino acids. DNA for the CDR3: TGTGCCATCAGTGGCGGGACAGGTAGGGACTACGAGCAGTACTTC. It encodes CAISGGTGRDYEQYF.

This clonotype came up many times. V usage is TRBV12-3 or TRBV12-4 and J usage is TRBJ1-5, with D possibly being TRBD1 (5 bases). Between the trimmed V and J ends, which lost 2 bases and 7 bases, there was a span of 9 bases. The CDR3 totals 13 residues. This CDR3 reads CASSLQGGQPQHF. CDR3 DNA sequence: TGTGCCAGCAGTTTACAGGGTGGGCAGCCCCAGCATTTT.